The 2 T cell receptor beta chains listed next were all sequenced from one sample in a study of long-term antiretroviral therapy in people with HIV (dated by TCRdb to 2021 to 2024). The immunoSEQ hsTCRB v3.0 assay was used at survey level resolution to sequence the TRB variable region. TCRdb limited this immuneACCESS table to in-frame rearrangements with V and J called. A share of clones is missing; checked studies link under half to unresolved V genes, and the rest is unexplained. In all, the sample holds some 24,000 clones, and about four fifths of those were seen once. Of the sample, roughly 6% is held by the ten largest clones. The material was unsorted PBMCs, obtained 0.7 years before starting antiretroviral therapy. These receptors came from a man younger than 40 with HIV.

The chain employs TRBV30 and TRBJ1-5, with D perhaps matching TRBD1 (6 bases). Germline loops: CDR1 GTSNPN, CDR2 SVGIG (reference sequence). V lost 0 bases and J 7 bases, leaving 10 bases between the germline ends. The CDR3 sequence is 13 residues long. CDR3 DNA: TGTGCCTGGAGTGTAGGGGGAGACCAGCCCCAGCATTTT. Its protein product is CAWSVGGDQPQHF.

CDR3 sequence reads: CASSQEWGEQFF. CDR3 DNA sequence: TGCGCCAGCAGCCAAGAATGGGGTGAGCAGTTCTTC. The V and J genes are TRBV4-3 and TRBJ2-1; the D is unclear. The CDR3 spans 12 residues. The germline CDR1 and CDR2 sequences are LGHNA and YSLEER. The V end lost 0 bases, the J end lost 9 bases, and 6 bases lay between the germline ends.